These T cell receptor beta chains were read from a single sample in a study of T cell responses to AZD1222 COVID-19 vaccine. The table came from immunoSEQ multiplex PCR; TCRdb's copy has only in-frame clones and leaves some out. The sample contains fewer than 150,000 clones, 93% of which appear only once. The sample in question was peripheral blood, obtained on day 0 of AZD1222 vaccination. Every receptor here comes from an adult in good health. Each CDR3 is given with its conserved first and last residue. A D gene is named only where the DNA matches it firmly. Clone size appears in some rows only: once, few, many, or a class for an expanded clone.

size	D	J	length	V	CDR3	DNA
.	.	TRBJ1-4	16	TRBV4-2	CASSPKRTATNEKLFF	TGTGCCAGCAGCCCGAAGCGTACAGCAACTAATGAAAAACTGTTTTTT
.	.	TRBJ2-3	15	TRBV29-1	CSVVGDKTSTDTQYF	TGCAGCGTTGTAGGGGACAAGACTAGCACAGATACGCAGTATTTT
.	TRBD1	TRBJ2-1	17	TRBV5-6	CASSLNPTTGTGGEQFF	TGTGCCAGCAGCTTAAACCCAACTACCGGGACAGGGGGCGAGCAGTTCTTC
.	.	TRBJ2-6	13	TRBV2	CASRESGANVLTF	TGTGCCAGCAGGGAGTCTGGGGCCAACGTCCTGACTTTC
.	TRBD1	TRBJ1-6	15	TRBV30	CAWSVRTGGNSPLHF	TGTGCCTGGAGTGTAAGGACAGGGGGCAATTCACCCCTCCACTTT
.	TRBD2	TRBJ2-1	15	TRBV6-4	CASSDSTSGANEQFF	TGTGCCAGCAGTGACTCGACTAGCGGGGCAAATGAGCAGTTCTTC
.	.	TRBJ1-3	12	TRBV28	CASTGTGNTIYF	TGTGCCAGCACCGGGACGGGAAACACCATATATTTT
.	.	TRBJ2-1	13	TRBV12-3/TRBV12-4	CASSRGSYNEQFF	TGTGCCAGCAGTCGGGGCTCCTACAATGAGCAGTTCTTC
.	.	TRBJ1-2	14	TRBV7-2	CASSLSGQNYGYTF	TGTGCCAGCAGCTTAAGCGGACAGAACTATGGCTACACCTTC
once	.	TRBJ2-1	12	TRBV19	CASSKGLNEQFF	TGTGCCAGTAGTAAGGGACTCAATGAGCAGTTCTTC
.	TRBD1	TRBJ2-3	16	TRBV6-1	CASSEHGTGQADTQYF	TGTGCCAGCAGTGAGCACGGGACAGGGCAGGCAGATACGCAGTATTTT
.	.	TRBJ2-1	13	TRBV6-5	CASSLVDYNEQFF	TGTGCCAGCAGTCTGGTGGACTACAATGAGCAGTTCTTC
once	.	TRBJ1-1	12	TRBV2	CASSEEGTEAFF	TGTGCCAGCAGTGAGGAGGGGACTGAAGCTTTCTTT
.	TRBD2	TRBJ2-5	15	TRBV6-5	CASSTSSGLGIDQYF	TGTGCCAGCAGTACCTCCTCGGGACTAGGAATCGACCAGTACTTC
.	TRBD2	TRBJ2-7	16	TRBV6-6	CASSLLGLAGGAEQYF	TGTGCCAGCAGTCTCCTGGGACTAGCGGGAGGGGCCGAGCAGTACTTC
.	TRBD1	TRBJ2-7	16	TRBV29-1	CSVVPSFPGQGQPQYF	TGCAGCGTTGTACCCTCCTTCCCGGGACAGGGACAGCCGCAGTACTTC
.	.	TRBJ2-5	14	TRBV4-2	CASSQERLDETQYF	TGTGCCAGCAGCCAAGAAAGACTAGATGAGACCCAGTACTTC
.	TRBD1	TRBJ2-7	16	TRBV13	CASSPLPGQPSYEQYF	TGTGCCAGCAGCCCCCTCCCGGGACAGCCTTCCTACGAGCAGTACTTC
.	TRBD1	TRBJ1-1	15	TRBV28	CASSLVTGLNTEAFF	TGTGCCAGCAGTTTGGTGACAGGGCTGAACACTGAAGCTTTCTTT
.	TRBD1	TRBJ2-1	14	TRBV28	CASSLGGQVDEQFF	TGTGCCAGCAGTTTAGGGGGACAGGTCGATGAGCAGTTCTTC
once	.	TRBJ2-5	14	TRBV30	CAWSRSGGRETQYF	TGTGCCTGGAGTCGGTCCGGGGGTCGGGAGACCCAGTACTTC
.	TRBD2	TRBJ2-1	15	TRBV29-1	CSVEGLAGGSDEQFF	TGCAGCGTTGAAGGACTAGCGGGAGGTTCGGATGAGCAGTTCTTC
once	.	TRBJ2-5	13	TRBV29-1	CSGSQGLGETQYF	TGCAGCGGATCCCAAGGGCTGGGGGAGACCCAGTACTTC
few	TRBD1	TRBJ1-2	15	TRBV2	CASRGPQGQSYGYTF	TGTGCCAGCAGGGGTCCACAGGGGCAAAGCTATGGCTACACCTTC
few	TRBD1	TRBJ2-5	14	TRBV6-5	CASGQGVLMETQYF	TGTGCCAGCGGACAGGGGGTTTTGATGGAGACCCAGTACTTC
.	.	TRBJ2-7	17	TRBV5-1	CASSLATGTPEAYEQYF	TGCGCCAGCAGCTTAGCCACCGGGACCCCGGAAGCCTACGAGCAGTACTTC
.	.	TRBJ1-3	13	TRBV30	CAWSGHSGNTIYF	TGTGCCTGGAGCGGCCACTCTGGAAACACCATATATTTT
.	TRBD1	TRBJ1-6	14	TRBV7-2	CASSLAAGQAPLHF	TGTGCCAGCAGCTTAGCGGCAGGACAGGCACCCCTCCACTTT
.	.	TRBJ2-5	14	TRBV7-2	CASSVDDNQETQYF	TGTGCCAGCAGCGTCGACGATAACCAAGAGACCCAGTACTTC
.	.	TRBJ2-1	15	TRBV15	CATSRDEGSYNEQFF	TGTGCCACCAGCAGAGATGAGGGCTCCTACAATGAGCAGTTCTTC
.	.	TRBJ1-2	12	TRBV19	CASSVRVYGYTF	TGTGCCAGTAGTGTCAGGGTATACGGCTACACCTTC
.	.	TRBJ1-1	15	TRBV3-1/TRBV3-2	CASSISQAANTEAFF	TGTGCCAGCAGCATCTCCCAGGCAGCGAACACTGAAGCTTTCTTT
.	TRBD1	TRBJ1-1	13	TRBV2	CASERTGNTEAFF	TGTGCCAGCGAAAGGACAGGGAACACTGAAGCTTTCTTT
once	.	TRBJ1-1	11	TRBV10-1	CASPIPSEAFF	TGCGCCAGTCCTATCCCGTCCGAAGCTTTCTTT
.	.	TRBJ2-4	16	TRBV7-2	CASSLFRAENKNIQYF	TGTGCCAGCAGCTTATTCAGAGCGGAAAACAAAAACATTCAGTACTTC
.	.	TRBJ1-5	13	TRBV9	CASSVSTGQPQHF	TGTGCCAGCAGCGTATCCACGGGTCAGCCCCAGCATTTT
.	.	TRBJ2-2	16	TRBV4-1	CASSQTSGYGLGELFF	TGCGCCAGCAGCCAAACTTCCGGGTATGGCCTCGGGGAGCTGTTTTTT
.	TRBD1	TRBJ1-1	15	TRBV3-1/TRBV3-2	CASSRSDRGGTEAFF	TGTGCCAGCAGCCGATCGGACAGGGGAGGCACTGAAGCTTTCTTT
.	.	TRBJ2-2	17	TRBV4-1	CASSQGGGGVGTGELFF	TGCGCCAGCAGCCAAGGTGGGGGGGGCGTGGGCACCGGGGAGCTGTTTTTT
.	.	TRBJ1-5	14	TRBV28	CASSLLRYNQPQHF	TGTGCCAGCAGTTTACTCCGATACAATCAGCCCCAGCATTTT
.	TRBD1	TRBJ1-4	17	TRBV28	CASSLFQGAVLKEKLFF	TGTGCCAGCAGTTTATTTCAGGGGGCAGTACTAAAGGAAAAACTGTTTTTT
once	.	TRBJ1-1	13	TRBV28	CASSLKDNTEAFF	TGTGCCAGCAGTTTGAAAGACAACACTGAAGCTTTCTTT
.	.	TRBJ1-6	17	TRBV21-1	CASSAKRTGGYNSPLHF	TGTGCCAGCAGCGCCAAACGGACAGGGGGCTATAATTCACCCCTCCACTTT
.	.	TRBJ1-1	14	TRBV19	CASSITGGGAEAFF	TGTGCCAGTAGTATAACTGGGGGAGGCGCTGAAGCTTTCTTT
.	TRBD1	TRBJ2-7	13	TRBV10-1	CAIQWDREDEQYF	TGCGCCATCCAGTGGGACAGGGAGGACGAGCAGTACTTC